Each of the 27 T cell receptor beta chains below was sequenced from the same sample in a study of cytomegalovirus exposure and HLA in healthy donors (dated by TCRdb to about 2017). Libraries were prepared through the immunoSEQ multiplex PCR assay. The table was pulled from immuneACCESS by TCRdb, which kept in-frame rearrangements only. Such tables lose some clones; where checked, under half of the loss comes from unresolved V genes, and the rest has no known cause. Present in this sample are 75,000 to 85,000 clones, approximately 90% of which were seen just once. Over 2% of the sample is held by the ten biggest clonotypes. The specimen was PBMCs. These receptors originate from a young man in good health and CMV-seronegative.

The V and J genes are TRBV7-2 and TRBJ2-7; 9 nucleotides line up with TRBD1. In germline, CDR1 is SGHTA, CDR2 FQGNSA. V lost 2 bases, J lost 2 bases, and 4 bases stayed unmatched. This CDR3 spans 15 amino acids. As DNA, the CDR3 is TGTGCCAGCAGCTTACCCGGGACAGGGACCTACGAGCAGTACTTC. It codes for CASSLPGTGTYEQYF.

In this sample, this clone turned up once. The chain joins TRBV4-2 to TRBJ2-3; TRBD2 matches 8 bases. V was clipped by 8 bases and J by 1 base; unmatched bases: 2. Germline V gene sequence: CDR1 LGHNA, CDR2 YNFKEQ. The CDR3 is 13 amino acids. The CDR3 here is CASLGGGTDTQYF. DNA for the CDR3: TGTGCCAGCCTCGGGGGGGGCACAGATACGCAGTATTTT.

The genes are TRBV19 and TRBJ1-1; D gene ambiguous. CDR3 length: 17 amino acids. Trimming shortened V by 3 bases and J by 0 bases, and 17 bases separated the two germline ends. From germline, CDR1 is LNHDA and CDR2 SQIVND (reference sequence). The CDR3 loop is CASSMEGRALVNTEAFF. In nucleotides, the CDR3 is TGTGCCAGTAGTATGGAGGGCCGCGCTTTGGTGAACACTGAAGCTTTCTTT.

In this sample, this clone turned up once. The rearrangement joins TRBV9 to TRBJ1-4, with 7 bases aligning to TRBD1. With 4 bases clipped from V and 8 bases from J, the junction kept 5 bases outside the gene matches. Per germline, CDR1 SGDLS and CDR2 YYNGEE. This CDR3 is 13 amino acids long. The CDR3 sequence: CASSPRDSEKLFF. The CDR3 DNA reads as TGTGCCAGCAGCCCCAGGGACAGCGAAAAACTGTTTTTT.

J is TRBJ2-1 and V is TRBV9; TRBD1 matches at 8 bases. Trimming cost V 6 bases and J 4 bases; bases outside gene matches: 9. This CDR3 comprises 15 residues. From germline, CDR1 is SGDLS and CDR2 YYNGEE. DNA for the CDR3: TGTGCCAGCACCAAGGACAGGGCGTCGTACAATGAGCAGTTCTTC. Translating it yields CASTKDRASYNEQFF. Based on the CDR3 plus reference TRBV9 and TRBJ2-1, the full variable domain is DSGVTQTPKHLITATGQRVTLRCSPRSGDLSVYWYQQSLDQGLQFLIQYYNGEERAKGNILERFSAQQFPDLHSELNLSSLELGDSALYFCASTKDRASYNEQFFGPGTRLTVL.

This clone came up a few times. V usage is TRBV27 and J usage is TRBJ1-5, with D perhaps matching TRBD1 (6 bases). Germline V gene sequence: CDR1 MNHEY, CDR2 SMNVEV (reference sequence). The CDR3 is made up of 15 amino acids. The germline V and J ends were trimmed by 5 bases and 2 bases, with 13 bases remaining between them. The DNA of the CDR3 is TGTGCCAGCAGTCCCCGGACAGAAGGCAATCAGCCCCAGCATTTT. Protein sequence: CASSPRTEGNQPQHF.

This chain connects TRBV5-1 to TRBJ2-7; 12 bases line up with TRBD2. J lost 5 bases, V lost 4 bases, and 7 bases had no gene match. CDR3 length: 15 amino acids. The germline V gene has CDR1 SGHRS and CDR2 YFSETQ. The CDR3, as DNA: TGCGCCAGCAGCCCTAGCGGGGGGGCAGCAAACGAGCAGTACTTC. It specifies CASSPSGGAANEQYF.

In its sample, this clone was seen a few times. The rearrangement joins TRBV5-6 to TRBJ1-1; no clear D. V was cut by 1 base and J by 4 bases, with 11 bases left in between. CDR1 and CDR2 from the germline V gene are SGHDT and YYEEEE. This CDR3 comprises 14 residues. The CDR3: CASSLLGSGTEAFF. For the CDR3, the DNA is TGTGCCAGCAGCTTGCTGGGTTCAGGCACTGAAGCTTTCTTT.

This sequence joins TRBV19 and TRBJ1-1; no reliable D call. The CDR3 is 13 amino acids. CDR1 LNHDA and CDR2 SQIVND come from the germline V gene (reference sequence). The germline V and J ends were trimmed by 6 bases and 4 bases, with 12 bases remaining between them. The chain's CDR3 is CASSRGLSTEAFF. In DNA form, the CDR3 reads TGTGCCAGTAGCCGAGGGTTGAGCACTGAAGCTTTCTTT.

This clone was recorded only once. The chain couples TRBV5-1 to TRBJ2-1, with 10 bases aligning to TRBD1. The V gene end was trimmed by 0 bases and the J gene end by 2 bases; junction bases not matched to a gene: 2. The CDR3 length is 16 residues. Germline values: CDR1 SGHRS, CDR2 YFSETQ. CDR3 in DNA: TGCGCCAGCAGCTTGGACGGGACAGGGGCCTACAATGAGCAGTTCTTC. This codes for CASSLDGTGAYNEQFF.

This clone occurred a few times. This chain uses TRBV18 with TRBJ1-6; tentative D call: TRBD1 (5 bases). The length of the CDR3 is 15 residues. Germline CDR1 and CDR2: KGHSH and LQKENI. V was cut by 4 bases and J by 5 bases, with 12 bases left in between. DNA for the CDR3: TGTGCCAGCTCACTGGGAGGGGTGAATAATTCACCCCTCCACTTT. Translating it yields CASSLGGVNNSPLHF.

The CDR3, as DNA: TGTGCCAGCAGCTCATCCATGCGGGACAGTACGTCTGGCTACACCTTC. Residues: CASSSSMRDSTSGYTF. The rearrangement links TRBV7-8 to TRBJ1-2; 7 positions match TRBD1. Per germline, CDR1 SGHVS and CDR2 FQNEAQ. V dropped 4 bases and J dropped 7; count of bases not matched to a gene: 15. This CDR3 spans 16 amino acids.

A few counts support this clone. The gene calls are TRBV25-1 and TRBJ2-3; 11 bases line up with TRBD2. The CDR3 has 13 amino acids. CDR1 is MGHDK and CDR2 is SYGVNS in the germline V gene. V lost 4 bases, J lost 6 bases, and 0 bases stayed unmatched. For the CDR3, the DNA is TGTGCCAGCAGTGCTAGCGGGAGGGATACGCAGTATTTT. It translates to CASSASGRDTQYF.

The chain employs TRBV7-2 and TRBJ1-4; D unclear. The V gene lost 2 bases and the J gene lost 5 bases, with 12 bases spanning the gap. Germline V gives CDR1 SGHTA, CDR2 FQGNSA. CDR3 length equals 15 residues. The CDR3 protein is CASSLMASLNEKLFF. DNA for the CDR3: TGTGCCAGCAGCTTAATGGCTTCTTTAAATGAAAAACTGTTTTTT.

CDR3 bases: TGTGCCAGCAGTTCCATCGGCAGGGGAGAGACCCAGTACTTC. Protein: CASSSIGRGETQYF. V usage is TRBV28 and J usage is TRBJ2-5; TRBD1 is a possible D gene (6 bases). Germline V CDR1 and CDR2: MDHEN, SYDVKM. The V and J ends lost 4 bases and 4 bases respectively, with 13 bases between them. This CDR3 region has 14 residues.

This clone has just a few counts. The J gene is TRBJ2-7, the V gene TRBV2; D is uncertain. Per the germline V gene, CDR1 is SNHLY and CDR2 is FYNNEI. V was trimmed by 2 bases and J by 5 bases, leaving 13 bases between them. This CDR3 is built from 14 residues. The CDR3, as DNA: TGTGCCAGCAGTGAACCCGTTAGTCCTCACGAGCAGTACTTC. This gives the protein CASSEPVSPHEQYF. Drawing the rest from reference TRBV2 and TRBJ2-7, the complete variable domain is EPEVTQTPSHQVTQMGQEVILRCVPISNHLYFYWYRQILGQKVEFLVSFYNNEISEKSEIFDDQFSVERPDGSNFTLKIRSTKLEDSAMYFCASSEPVSPHEQYFGPGTRLTVT.

V and J are TRBV11-2 and TRBJ2-4; 8 nucleotides line up with TRBD2. With 3 bases clipped from V and 6 bases from J, the junction kept 7 bases outside the gene matches. The CDR3 runs to 15 residues. Germline CDR1 reads SGHAT; CDR2 reads FQNNGV. The CDR3 DNA reads TGTGCCAGCAGCTTGGACGGGGGGGAAAGAAACATTCAGTACTTC. The encoded protein is CASSLDGGERNIQYF.

A single count supports this clone. The J gene is TRBJ2-1, the V gene TRBV21-1; whether TRBD1, the table's D call, matches the DNA was not checked. TRBV21-1 is reported as a pseudogene. There are 16 residues in the CDR3. In DNA, the CDR3 is TGTGCCAGCACCACCCTGGGGCAGAACGACTACAATGAGCAGTTCTTC. Encoded protein: CASTTLGQNDYNEQFF.

This clone was recorded once. This chain joins TRBV6-5 and TRBJ1-1, with a tentative D call TRBD1 (5 bases). Trimming removed 5 bases from V and 8 bases from J, with 9 bases in between. CDR3 length: 11 amino acids. CDR1 and CDR2 (germline): MNHEY, SVGAGI. The CDR3 sequence is CASSVEGEAFF. CDR3 bases: TGTGCCAGCAGTGTGGAGGGGGAAGCTTTCTTT.

The rearrangement uses TRBV29-1 and TRBJ1-1; 7 bases map to TRBD1. CDR1 and CDR2 (germline): SQVTM, ANQGSEA. The CDR3 loop spans 13 amino acids. With 4 bases clipped from V and 4 bases from J, the junction kept 6 bases outside the gene matches. CDR3 in amino acids: CSVGRGQVTEAFF. The CDR3 nucleotides read TGCAGCGTTGGGAGGGGGCAAGTCACTGAAGCTTTCTTT. Looking up the rest from reference TRBV29-1 and TRBJ1-1 gives the full variable domain: SAVISQKPSRDICQRGTSLTIQCQVDSQVTMMFWYRQQPGQSLTLIATANQGSEATYESGFVIDKFPISRPNLTFSTLTVSNMSPEDSSIYLCSVGRGQVTEAFFGQGTRLTVV.

This sequence joins TRBV30 and TRBJ2-4; possible D gene TRBD1, 6 bases. The germline gives CDR1 GTSNPN, CDR2 SVGIG (reference sequence). The CDR3 length is 14 residues. V dropped 7 bases and J dropped 0 bases, with 13 bases sitting between them. The CDR3 spells CASTGTPAKNIQYF. Written as DNA, the CDR3 is TGTGCCTCGACCGGGACACCAGCCAAAAACATTCAGTACTTC.

The count of this clone is one. The chain employs TRBV9 and TRBJ2-7; 10 bases fit TRBD2. From germline, CDR1 is SGDLS and CDR2 YYNGEE. J was trimmed by 8 bases and V by 3 bases; bases with no gene match: 11. CDR3 length equals 15 residues. The CDR3 DNA is TGTGCCAGCAGCGCAGGACTAGCGGACCTTATACAGCAGTACTTC. This codes for CASSAGLADLIQQYF.

V and J are TRBV27 and TRBJ1-4, with D maybe TRBD1 (5 bases). This CDR3 region has 15 residues. Per the germline V gene, CDR1 is MNHEY and CDR2 is SMNVEV (reference sequence). Trimming removed 7 bases from V and 4 bases from J, with 16 bases in between. CDR3 nucleotides: TGTGCCAGCAAACACAGGAGGGCGGGTAATGAAAAACTGTTTTTT. It yields the protein CASKHRRAGNEKLFF. Full variable domain (remainder filled in from reference TRBV27 and TRBJ1-4): EAQVTQNPRYLITVTGKKLTVTCSQNMNHEYMSWYRQDPGLGLRQIYYSMNVEVTDKGDVPEGYKVSRKEKRNFPLILESPSPNQTSLYFCASKHRRAGNEKLFFGSGTQLSVL.

This sequence joins TRBV5-1 and TRBJ1-6, with D possibly TRBD1 on 5 matching bases. CDR1 SGHRS and CDR2 YFSETQ come from the germline V gene. The CDR3 extends over 17 amino acids. The ends were cut back, 4 bases at V and 8 bases at J, with 22 bases in the middle. The CDR3 spells CASSPGPAGGGDSPLHF. DNA of the CDR3: TGCGCCAGCAGCCCGGGCCCGGCGGGAGGAGGGGATTCACCCCTCCACTTT.

V usage is TRBV28 and J usage is TRBJ2-7, with 8 bases lining up with TRBD1. Germline CDR1 MDHEN, CDR2 SYDVKM. After removal of 5 bases from V and 6 bases from J, the junction contained 12 bases not matched to a gene. CDR3 size: 15 residues. The CDR3 DNA is TGTGCCAGCAGTCTGGGCGTGGACAGGGCGAGCGAGCAGTACTTC. The encoded protein is CASSLGVDRASEQYF. Filled out from reference TRBV28 and TRBJ2-7, the complete variable domain reads DVKVTQSSRYLVKRTGEKVFLECVQDMDHENMFWYRQDPGLGLRLIYFSYDVKMKEKGDIPEGYSVSREKKERFSLILESASTNQTSMYLCASSLGVDRASEQYFGPGTRLTVT.

The rearrangement uses TRBV23-1 and TRBJ2-7; D gene ambiguous. TRBV23-1 is an ORF, with its function uncertain. CDR3 size: 15 residues. Between the trimmed V and J ends, which lost 0 bases and 4 bases, there was a span of 13 bases. The CDR3 loop is CASSQSCRFPYEQYF. CDR3 nucleotides: TGCGCCAGCAGTCAATCGTGTCGGTTCCCATACGAGCAGTACTTC.

The chain uses TRBV7-3 and TRBJ2-1, with TRBD2 matching 9 bases. V shed 8 bases, J shed 4 bases, and the junction held 3 bases outside the gene matches. The CDR3 extends over 13 amino acids. Per germline, CDR1 SGHTA and CDR2 FQGTGA. CDR3 in amino acids: CASSSGEYNEQFF. CDR3 DNA sequence: TGTGCCAGCTCTAGCGGGGAGTACAATGAGCAGTTCTTC.